This TCR beta chain was found in a study of cytomegalovirus exposure and HLA in healthy donors. General study findings and limits: Whilst most TCR sequences proved rare, a subset of public TCRs occurred across many donors. Cytomegalovirus-associated status was assigned to about 180 TCR beta chains. The TCR clusters that emerged in the first cohort tended, a later analysis found, to co-occur in the approximately 130 validation repertoires.

Concerning this clone itself: Antigen: not known.

The germline V gene has CDR1 SNHLY and CDR2 FYNNEI. The junction had 14 bases not matched to a gene; V was cut back by 1 base and J by 2 bases. The CDR3 consists of 19 residues. Clones were read by immunoSEQ multiplex PCR, and TCRdb kept only the in-frame ones, dropping some. The sample carries fewer than 75,000 clones, approximately 96% recorded once. This TCR was sampled from a man between 18 and 35 years old in good health and CMV-seronegative. J is TRBJ2-1 and V is TRBV2, with TRBD2 matching 7 bases. The source material was PBMCs. The CDR3 DNA sequence: TGTGCCAGCAGTGAAGATTTGGTTGATTCTAGCGGCACCTACAATGAGCAGTTCTTC. Its protein product is CASSEDLVDSSGTYNEQFF. Full variable domain (rest looked up from reference TRBV2 and TRBJ2-1): EPEVTQTPSHQVTQMGQEVILRCVPISNHLYFYWYRQILGQKVEFLVSFYNNEISEKSEIFDDQFSVERPDGSNFTLKIRSTKLEDSAMYFCASSEDLVDSSGTYNEQFFGPGTRLTVL.